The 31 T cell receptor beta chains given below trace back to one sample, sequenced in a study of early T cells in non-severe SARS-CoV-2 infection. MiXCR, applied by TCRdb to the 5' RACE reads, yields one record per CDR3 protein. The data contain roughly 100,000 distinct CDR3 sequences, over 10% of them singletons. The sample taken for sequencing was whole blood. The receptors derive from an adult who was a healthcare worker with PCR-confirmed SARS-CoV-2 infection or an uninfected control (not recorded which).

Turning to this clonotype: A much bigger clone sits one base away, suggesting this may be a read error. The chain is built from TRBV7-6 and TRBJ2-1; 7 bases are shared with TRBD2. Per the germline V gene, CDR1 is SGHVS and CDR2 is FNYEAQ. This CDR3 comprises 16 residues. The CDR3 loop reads CASSPFEAGDVDEQIF. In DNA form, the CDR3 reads TGTGCCAGCAGCCCATTCGAGGCGGGAGACGTCGATGAGCAGATCTTC.

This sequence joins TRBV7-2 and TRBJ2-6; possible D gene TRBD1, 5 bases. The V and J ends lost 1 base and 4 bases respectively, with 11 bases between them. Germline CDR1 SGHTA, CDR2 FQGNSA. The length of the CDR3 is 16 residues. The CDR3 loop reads CASSLVGQGGANVLTF. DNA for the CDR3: TGTGCCAGCAGCTTAGTGGGCCAGGGCGGGGCCAACGTCCTGACTTTC.

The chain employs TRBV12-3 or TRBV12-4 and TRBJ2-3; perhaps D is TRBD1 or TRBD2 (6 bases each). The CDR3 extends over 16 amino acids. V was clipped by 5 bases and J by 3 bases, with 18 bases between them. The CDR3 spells CASSPPSWGATDTQYF. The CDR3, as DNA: TGTGCCAGCAGTCCGCCAAGCTGGGGGGCGACAGATACGCAGTATTTT.

Here the CDR3 DNA reads TGCGCCAGCAGCCAAGTGTTGGAAAATGAGCAGTTCTTC. Amino acids: CASSQVLENEQFF. The chain employs TRBV4-1 and TRBJ2-1; D uncertain. The V end lost 1 base, the J end lost 7 bases, and 8 bases lay between the germline ends. This CDR3 is 13 amino acids long. Germline-derived CDR1 and CDR2 are MGHRA and YSYEKL.

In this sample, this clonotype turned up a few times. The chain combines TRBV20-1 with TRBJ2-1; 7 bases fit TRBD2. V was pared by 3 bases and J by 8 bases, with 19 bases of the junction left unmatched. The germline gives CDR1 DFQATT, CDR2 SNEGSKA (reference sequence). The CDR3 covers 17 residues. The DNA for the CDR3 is TGCAGTGCTAGCCTCCACCTCGGACTAGTATCGGGTGATGAGCAGTTCTTC. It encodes CSASLHLGLVSGDEQFF.

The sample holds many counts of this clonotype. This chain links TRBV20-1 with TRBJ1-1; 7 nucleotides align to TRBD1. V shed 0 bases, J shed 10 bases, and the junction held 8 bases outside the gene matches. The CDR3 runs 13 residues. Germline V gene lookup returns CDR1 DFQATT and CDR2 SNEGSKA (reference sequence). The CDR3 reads CSARDLGGGRAFF. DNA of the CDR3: TGCAGTGCTAGAGATTTAGGAGGGGGCCGAGCTTTCTTT.

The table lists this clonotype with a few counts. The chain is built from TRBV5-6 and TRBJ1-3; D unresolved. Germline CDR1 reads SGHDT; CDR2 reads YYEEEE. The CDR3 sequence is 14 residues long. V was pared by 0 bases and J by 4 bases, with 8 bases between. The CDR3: CASSLAGSGNTIYF. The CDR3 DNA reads TGTGCCAGCAGCTTGGCCGGCAGCGGAAACACCATATATTTT.

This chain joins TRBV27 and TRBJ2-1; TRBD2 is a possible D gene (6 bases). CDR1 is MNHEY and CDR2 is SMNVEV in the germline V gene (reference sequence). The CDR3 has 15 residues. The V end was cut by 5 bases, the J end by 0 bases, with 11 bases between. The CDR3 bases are TGTGCCAGCAGTACCGGGACTTACTCCTACAATGAGCAGTTCTTC. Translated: CASSTGTYSYNEQFF.

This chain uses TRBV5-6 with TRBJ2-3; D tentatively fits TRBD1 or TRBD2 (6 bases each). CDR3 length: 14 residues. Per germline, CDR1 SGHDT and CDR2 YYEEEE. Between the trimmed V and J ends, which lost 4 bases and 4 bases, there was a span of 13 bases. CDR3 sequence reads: CASSVGAGSDTQYF. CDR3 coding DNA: TGTGCCAGCAGCGTGGGGGCGGGATCAGATACGCAGTATTTT. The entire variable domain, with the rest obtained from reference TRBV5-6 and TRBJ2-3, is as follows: DAGVTQSPTHLIKTRGQQVTLRCSPKSGHDTVSWYQQALGQGPQFIFQYYEEEERQRGNFPDRFSGHQFPNYSSELNVNALLLGDSALYLCASSVGAGSDTQYFGPGTRLTVL.

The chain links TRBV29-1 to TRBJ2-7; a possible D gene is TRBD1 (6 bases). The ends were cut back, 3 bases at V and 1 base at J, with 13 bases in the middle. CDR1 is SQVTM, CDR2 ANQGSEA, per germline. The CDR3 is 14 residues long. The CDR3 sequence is CSVEVQGPSYEQYF. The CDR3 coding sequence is TGCAGCGTTGAGGTGCAGGGGCCTTCCTACGAGCAGTACTTC.

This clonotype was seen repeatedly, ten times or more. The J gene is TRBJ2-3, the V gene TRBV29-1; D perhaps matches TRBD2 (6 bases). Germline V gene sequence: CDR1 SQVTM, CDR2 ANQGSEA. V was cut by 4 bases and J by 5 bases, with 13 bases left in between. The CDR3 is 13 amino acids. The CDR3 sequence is CSVGPGSGDTQYF. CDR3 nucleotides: TGCAGCGTTGGCCCCGGGAGTGGAGATACGCAGTATTTT.

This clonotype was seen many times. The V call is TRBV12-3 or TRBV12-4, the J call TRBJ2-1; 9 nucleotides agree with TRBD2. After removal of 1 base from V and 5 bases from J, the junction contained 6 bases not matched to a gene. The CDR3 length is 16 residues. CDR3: CASSLVGGRANNEQFF. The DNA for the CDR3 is TGTGCCAGCAGTTTAGTGGGCGGGAGGGCCAACAATGAGCAGTTCTTC.

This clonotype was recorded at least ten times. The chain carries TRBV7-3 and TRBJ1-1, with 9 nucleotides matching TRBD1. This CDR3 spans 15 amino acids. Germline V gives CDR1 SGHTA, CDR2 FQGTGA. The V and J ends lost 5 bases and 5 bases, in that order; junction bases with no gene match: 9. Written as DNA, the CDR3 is TGTGCCAGCAGCCCGTACCCGGGACAGGGTACTGAAGCTTTCTTT. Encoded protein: CASSPYPGQGTEAFF.

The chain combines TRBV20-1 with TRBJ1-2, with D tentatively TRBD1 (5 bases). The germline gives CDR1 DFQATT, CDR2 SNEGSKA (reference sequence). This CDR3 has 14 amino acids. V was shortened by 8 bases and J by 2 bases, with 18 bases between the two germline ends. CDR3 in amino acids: CSPRQPIANYGYTF. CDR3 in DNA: TGCAGTCCAAGACAGCCTATAGCGAACTATGGCTACACCTTC.

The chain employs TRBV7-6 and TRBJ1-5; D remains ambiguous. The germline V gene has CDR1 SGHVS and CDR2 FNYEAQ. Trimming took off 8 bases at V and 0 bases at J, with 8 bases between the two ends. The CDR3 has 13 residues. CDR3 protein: CASARHSNQPQHF. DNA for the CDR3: TGTGCCAGCGCGAGACATAGCAATCAGCCCCAGCATTTT.

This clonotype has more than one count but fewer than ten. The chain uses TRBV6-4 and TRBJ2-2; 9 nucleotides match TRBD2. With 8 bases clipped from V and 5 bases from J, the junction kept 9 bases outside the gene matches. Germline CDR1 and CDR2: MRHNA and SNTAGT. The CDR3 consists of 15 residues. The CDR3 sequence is CASGRAGGETGELFF. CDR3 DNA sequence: TGTGCCAGCGGAAGAGCGGGAGGTGAAACCGGGGAGCTGTTTTTT.

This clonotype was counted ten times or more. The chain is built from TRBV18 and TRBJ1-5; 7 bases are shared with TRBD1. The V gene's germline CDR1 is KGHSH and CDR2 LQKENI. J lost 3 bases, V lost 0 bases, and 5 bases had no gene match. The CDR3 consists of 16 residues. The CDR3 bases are TGTGCCAGCTCACCACCCGGGACAGCTGACAATCAGCCCCAGCATTTT. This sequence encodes CASSPPGTADNQPQHF.

CDR3 amino acids: CASSLAEVHSPLHF. In DNA, the CDR3 is TGCGCCAGCAGCTTGGCCGAGGTTCATTCACCCCTCCACTTT. The chain employs TRBV5-1 and TRBJ1-6; D call uncertain. The ends were cut back, 0 bases at V and 8 bases at J, with 9 bases in the middle. In germline, CDR1 is SGHRS, CDR2 YFSETQ. The CDR3 spans 14 residues. Complete variable domain (other parts from reference TRBV5-1 and TRBJ1-6): KAGVTQTPRYLIKTRGQQVTLSCSPISGHRSVSWYQQTPGQGLQFLFEYFSETQRNKGNFPGRFSGRQFSNSRSEMNVSTLELGDSALYLCASSLAEVHSPLHFGNGTRLTVT.

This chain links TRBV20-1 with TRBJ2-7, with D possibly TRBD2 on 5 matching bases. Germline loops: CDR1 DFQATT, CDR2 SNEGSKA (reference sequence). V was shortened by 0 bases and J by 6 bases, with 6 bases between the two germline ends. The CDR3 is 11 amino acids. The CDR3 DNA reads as TGCAGTGCTAGAGAGGACTGCGAGCAGTACTTC. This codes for CSAREDCEQYF.

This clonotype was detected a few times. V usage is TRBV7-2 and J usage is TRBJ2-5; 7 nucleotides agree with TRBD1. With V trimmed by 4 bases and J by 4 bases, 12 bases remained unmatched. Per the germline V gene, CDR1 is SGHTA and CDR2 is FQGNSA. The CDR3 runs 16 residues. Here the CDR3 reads CASSSAAQGVLETQYF. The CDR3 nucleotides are TGTGCCAGCAGCTCCGCTGCTCAGGGGGTTTTAGAGACCCAGTACTTC.

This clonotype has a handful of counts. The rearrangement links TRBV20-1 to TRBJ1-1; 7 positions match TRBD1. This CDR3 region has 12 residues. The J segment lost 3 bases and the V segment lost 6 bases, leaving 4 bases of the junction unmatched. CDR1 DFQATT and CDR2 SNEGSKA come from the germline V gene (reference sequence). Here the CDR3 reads CSAPRGYTEAFF. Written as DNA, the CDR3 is TGCAGTGCCCCCAGGGGGTACACTGAAGCTTTCTTT.

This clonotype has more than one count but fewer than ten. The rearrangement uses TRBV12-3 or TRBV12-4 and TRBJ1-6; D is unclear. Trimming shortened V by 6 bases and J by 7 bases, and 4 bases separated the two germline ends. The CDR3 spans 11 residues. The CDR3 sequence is CASSNNSPLHF. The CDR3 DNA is TGTGCCAGCAGCAACAATTCACCCCTCCACTTT.

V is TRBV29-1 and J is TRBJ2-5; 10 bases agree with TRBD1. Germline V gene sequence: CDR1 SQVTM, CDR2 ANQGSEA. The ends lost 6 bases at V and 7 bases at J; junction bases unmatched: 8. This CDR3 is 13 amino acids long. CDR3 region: CSVDPGQGTTQYF. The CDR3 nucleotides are TGCAGCGTCGACCCGGGACAGGGGACGACCCAGTACTTC. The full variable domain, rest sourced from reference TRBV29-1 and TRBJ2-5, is SAVISQKPSRDICQRGTSLTIQCQVDSQVTMMFWYRQQPGQSLTLIATANQGSEATYESGFVIDKFPISRPNLTFSTLTVSNMSPEDSSIYLCSVDPGQGTTQYFGPGTRLLVL.

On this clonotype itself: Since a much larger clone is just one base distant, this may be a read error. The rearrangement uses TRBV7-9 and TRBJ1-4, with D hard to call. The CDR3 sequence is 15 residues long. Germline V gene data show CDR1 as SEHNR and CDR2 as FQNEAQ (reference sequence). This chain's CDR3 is CASRLERTVNEKLFF. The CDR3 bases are TGTGCCAGCAGATTAGAGAGGACCGTTAATGAAAAACTGTTTTTT.

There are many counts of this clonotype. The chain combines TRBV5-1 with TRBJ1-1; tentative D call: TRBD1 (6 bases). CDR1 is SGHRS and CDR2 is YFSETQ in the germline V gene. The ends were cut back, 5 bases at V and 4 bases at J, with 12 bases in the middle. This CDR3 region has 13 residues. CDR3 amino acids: CASRTGTSTEAFF. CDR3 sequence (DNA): TGCGCCAGCAGGACAGGCACGAGCACTGAAGCTTTCTTT.

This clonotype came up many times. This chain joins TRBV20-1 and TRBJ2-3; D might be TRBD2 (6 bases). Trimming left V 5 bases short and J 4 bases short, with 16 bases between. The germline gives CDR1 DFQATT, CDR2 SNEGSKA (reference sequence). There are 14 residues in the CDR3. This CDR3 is CSAAGGRYSDTQYF. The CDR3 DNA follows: TGCAGTGCTGCCGGGGGTCGGTATTCAGATACGCAGTATTTT.

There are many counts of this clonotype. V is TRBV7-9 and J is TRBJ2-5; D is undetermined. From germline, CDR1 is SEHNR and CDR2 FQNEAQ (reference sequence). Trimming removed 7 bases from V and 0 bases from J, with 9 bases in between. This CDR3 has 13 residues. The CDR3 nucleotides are TGTGCCAGCACCGCCTTCTACCAAGAGACCCAGTACTTC. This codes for CASTAFYQETQYF.

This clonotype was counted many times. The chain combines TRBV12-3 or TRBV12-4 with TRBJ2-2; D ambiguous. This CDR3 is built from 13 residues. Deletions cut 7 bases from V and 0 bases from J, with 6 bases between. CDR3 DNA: TGTGCCAGCAAGATCCCGAACACCGGGGAGCTGTTTTTT. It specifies CASKIPNTGELFF.

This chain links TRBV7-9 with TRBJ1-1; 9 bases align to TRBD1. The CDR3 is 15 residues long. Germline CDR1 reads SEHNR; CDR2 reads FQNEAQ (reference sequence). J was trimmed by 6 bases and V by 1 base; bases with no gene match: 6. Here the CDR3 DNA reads TGTGCCAGCAGCTTAGGGACAGGGGTCGTGGCTGAAGCTTTCTTT. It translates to CASSLGTGVVAEAFF.

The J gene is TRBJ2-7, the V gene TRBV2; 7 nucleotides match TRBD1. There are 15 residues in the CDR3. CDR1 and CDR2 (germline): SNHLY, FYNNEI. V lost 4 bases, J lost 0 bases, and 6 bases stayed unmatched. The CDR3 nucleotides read TGTGCCAGCAGTGTACAGGGACAGAGCTCCTACGAGCAGTACTTC. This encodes CASSVQGQSSYEQYF.

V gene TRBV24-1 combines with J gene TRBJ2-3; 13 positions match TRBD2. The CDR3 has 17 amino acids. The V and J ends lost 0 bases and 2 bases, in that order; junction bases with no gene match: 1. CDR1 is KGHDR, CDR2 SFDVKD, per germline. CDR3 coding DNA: TGTGCCACCAGTGATTTGGGACTAGCGGGAGACACAGATACGCAGTATTTT. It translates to CATSDLGLAGDTDTQYF.